These T cell receptor beta chains were read from a single sample in a study of neoadjuvant anti-PD-1 for oral cavity cancer. TCRdb keeps only in-frame clones here, not all; method: immunoSEQ multiplex PCR. The sample contains about 14,000 clones, 65% of which appear only once. The sample in question was PBMCs, obtained before nivolumab (anti-PD-1) treatment. These receptors all come from a person aged 35-80 years with oral cavity squamous cell carcinoma. The conserved cysteine and the conserved F or W are not part of the CDR3 here. A D gene is named only where the DNA matches it firmly. A row's size may be missing; if present it is once, few, many or a size class.

d_gene,abundance,j_gene,v_gene,CDR3aa
NA,NA,TRBJ2-1,TRBV7-8,ASSLGGAGEGFNEQF
NA,NA,TRBJ2-7,TRBV5-5,ASTPSVSGQTYEQY
NA,NA,TRBJ1-1,TRBV5-1,ASSLWGQGLDTEAF
TRBD1,NA,TRBJ1-4,TRBV28,ASSSPPGTDNEKLF
TRBD1,NA,TRBJ1-5,TRBV5-1,ASSWGQGLNQPQH
TRBD2,few,TRBJ2-7,TRBV7-9,ASSSAAETSGGKYEY
NA,NA,TRBJ2-3,TRBV7-9,ASSPRLRDTDTQY
NA,NA,TRBJ2-2,TRBV9,ASSVRVGELF
NA,NA,TRBJ2-3,TRBV7-9,ASSLGLSTDTQY
TRBD1,NA,TRBJ2-5,TRBV5-1,ASSIGQGWQETQY
NA,few,TRBJ1-1,TRBV7-9,ASSVFVKKDSMNTEAF
NA,NA,TRBJ1-1,TRBV19,ASSMVEQGEAF
NA,NA,TRBJ1-5,TRBV7-6,ASAWDSNQPQH
NA,once,TRBJ1-1,TRBV5-1,ASSLTGSSEAF
NA,few,TRBJ1-3,TRBV10-1,ASTESGGTGNTIY
TRBD2,NA,TRBJ2-5,TRBV6-5,ASSYSTLAAETQY
NA,NA,TRBJ1-5,TRBV5-4,ASSLGGPNQPQH
NA,NA,TRBJ1-2,TRBV5-1,ASSFVEGTDGYT
NA,NA,TRBJ2-6,TRBV30,AWSVLGGGGSGANVLT
NA,NA,TRBJ2-7,TRBV6-5,ASTGSYEQY
NA,few,TRBJ1-6,TRBV6-5,ASSPSVGSNSPLH
TRBD1,NA,TRBJ2-7,TRBV11-2,ASSFGTGNEQY
TRBD1,few,TRBJ2-2,TRBV19,ASKPGQGAGELF
NA,once,TRBJ2-1,TRBV6-5,AVARPNNEQF
NA,NA,TRBJ2-7,TRBV11-2,ASSPGSNLPYEQY
NA,NA,TRBJ2-7,TRBV5-1,ASSIKQGTYEQY
NA,NA,TRBJ1-4,TRBV7-9,ASSRRDGAEKLF
NA,few,TRBJ1-5,TRBV28,ASRTGGGYSNQPQH
NA,NA,TRBJ2-5,TRBV4-2,ASSQKGPGAQETQY
NA,few,TRBJ1-2,TRBV19,ASTLRIQGYGYT
NA,few,TRBJ1-2,TRBV10-3,AISESRTQDSGYT
TRBD2,NA,TRBJ2-1,TRBV19,ASSIDRASGGNYNEQF
TRBD1,NA,TRBJ1-4,TRBV11-2,ASRTGTGNEKLF
TRBD1,NA,TRBJ2-7,TRBV18,ASSLSTGGSYEQY
NA,NA,TRBJ1-1,TRBV4-1,ASTLNTEAF